This T cell receptor beta chain emerged from a study of Ad26.COV2.S vaccination and SARS-CoV-2 variants. Germline CDR1 reads LNHDA; CDR2 reads SQIVND (reference sequence). CDR3 length: 15 residues. The junction had 8 bases not matched to a gene; V was cut back by 3 bases and J by 4 bases. Clones were read by immunoSEQ multiplex PCR, and TCRdb kept only the in-frame ones, dropping some. The top ten clones hold around 1.9% of a sample with fewer than 400,000 clones, 70% to 90% of them seen once. Regarding this clone: Antigen unknown.

Regarding the study as a whole: Spike-specific TCR breadth in vaccine recipients exceeded that seen in placebo recipients.

Treatment specified: some 19 received Ad26.COV2.S at low or high dose, single or two shots; several received placebo; per-sample allocation not given. Samples came from day 63 after the first vaccine or placebo injection. The V gene is TRBV19, the J gene TRBJ1-1; 7 bases line up with TRBD1. The sample was peripheral blood, taken in a trial of Ad26.COV2.S vaccine versus placebo. The receptor comes from a person aged 18-60 years who received the Ad26.COV2.S COVID-19 vaccine or a placebo. CDR3 sequence reads: CASSIQGGRITEAFF. The CDR3 region has the DNA TGTGCCAGTAGTATCCAGGGGGGAAGAATCACTGAAGCTTTCTTT.